Listed here is a single T cell receptor beta chain. Its cognate antigen is unknown. Measured with immunoSEQ multiplex PCR; TCRdb has only the in-frame clones, and not every one. This table has under 150,000 clones, around 93% appearing once. This sample stems from a study of T cell responses to AZD1222 COVID-19 vaccine. Points from the study as a whole: Clonal diversity was possibly underestimated, and the donors were mostly white British, with more females.

The receptor comes from an adult in good health. The sequencing here drew on peripheral blood, taken on day 0 of AZD1222 vaccination.

CDR3 in DNA: TGTGCCAGCAGCACCGCCCCGGGACAGTATAATTCACCCCTCCACTTT. Translating it yields CASSTAPGQYNSPLHF. The genes are TRBV7-2 and TRBJ1-6, with 7 nucleotides matching TRBD1. Trimming at V came to 5 bases and at J to 4 bases, leaving 8 bases not matched to a gene. Germline CDR1 reads SGHTA; CDR2 reads FQGNSA. This CDR3 has 16 residues.